This T cell receptor (beta chain) came from a study of blood T cell repertoires in COVID-19. Study-level information: COVID-19 samples from acute and convalescent phases originated in the United States, Italy and Spain.

Sequencing used immunoSEQ multiplex PCR; TCRdb keeps in-frame clones, though not all of them. The sample lists 200,000 to 250,000 clones, less than 90% occurring once. CDR1 and CDR2 (germline): SGHRS, YFSETQ. The CDR3 runs 18 residues. The V and J ends lost 1 base and 1 base, in that order; junction bases with no gene match: 9. The TCR sequence derives from a woman aged 50 to 65 in a cohort exposed to, infected with or recovered from COVID-19 (not recorded which). The chain has TRBV5-1 and TRBJ2-5; 11 bases map to TRBD2. Sequenced material: PBMCs or T cells enriched from blood (not recorded which). This chain's CDR3 is CASSLFLSGGAAQETQYF. The CDR3 region has the DNA TGCGCCAGCAGCTTGTTCCTTAGCGGGGGGGCTGCCCAAGAGACCCAGTACTTC.